The T cell receptor beta chain described here comes from a study of T cells in Graves' hyperthyroidism and ophthalmopathy. This clonotype showed up many times. What it binds is unknown. Points from the study as a whole: The blood repertoire included most of the expanded thyroid clonotypes above 0.001.

Patients with ophthalmopathy all had a Clinical Activity Score of at least 3, a NOSPECS grade of at least 4 and duration under 3 months. The CDR3 has 14 amino acids. The V segment lost 5 bases and the J segment 6 bases; nucleotides outside the gene matches: 6. Germline V gives CDR1 GTSNPN, CDR2 SVGIG (reference sequence). Template material for amplifying TCR beta CDR3 regions consisted of RNA transcripts. Carried out on the TCR CDR3, a first-round RT-PCR used the HTBI primer set. A single record per CDR3 protein comes from TCRdb applying MiXCR to the multiplex PCR reads. The top ten hold approximately 4.3% of the sample, which has approximately 610,000 distinct CDR3 sequences, roughly 14% seen once.

This receptor was taken from a woman between 40 and 50 years old with Graves' ophthalmopathy. This rearrangement joins TRBV30 to TRBJ2-2; 10 bases map to TRBD2. Material: blood. CDR3 region: CAWVVAGGAGELFF. As DNA, the CDR3 is TGTGCCTGGGTAGTAGCGGGAGGTGCCGGGGAGCTGTTTTTT. Complete variable domain (other parts from reference TRBV30 and TRBJ2-2): SQTIHQWPATLVQPVGSPLSLECTVEGTSNPNLYWYRQAAGRGLQLLFYSVGIGQISSEVPQNLSASRPQDRQFILSSKKLLLSDSGFYLCAWVVAGGAGELFFGEGSRLTVL.